This T cell receptor (beta chain) was identified in a study of Graves' ophthalmopathy and Graves' hyperthyroidism. Transcripts of RNA were the source for amplifying TCR beta CDR3 regions. First-round RT-PCR used HTBI primers; second-round multiplex PCR followed. TCRdb reprocessed the multiplex PCR reads via MiXCR and lists one record per CDR3 protein. This sample has 210,000 or so distinct CDR3 sequences, with approximately 29% found just once. This clonotype was detected many times. The sample taken for sequencing was peripheral blood. The TCR originated in a man aged 50 to 59 with Graves' ophthalmopathy.

The CDR3 reads CASSQGRSQAQHF. The CDR3 nucleotides are TGTGCCAGCAGCCAGGGGCGCTCCCAGGCCCAGCATTTT. The chain is built from TRBV5-5 and TRBJ1-5; D is possibly TRBD1 (6 bases). The V gene's germline CDR1 is SGHKS and CDR2 YYEKEE (reference sequence). The V gene lost 4 bases and the J gene lost 11 bases, with 16 bases spanning the gap. The CDR3 has 13 residues.